This TCR beta chain was identified in a study of blood T cell repertoires in COVID-19. As for the study in general: PBMCs, B-cell-depleted T cells, or T cells were the source of the cDNA or gDNA that made up the material.

The CDR3 consists of 15 residues. Trimming removed 0 bases at V and 3 bases at J, with 12 bases between. CDR1 LGHNA and CDR2 YSLEER come from the germline V gene. Participant age was about 18 to 95 years, and participants resided in around 24 US areas. Two negative PCRs, clearance, or symptom resolution had been documented for recovered Cohort 3 donors. TCRdb's table, derived via immunoSEQ multiplex PCR, lists solely in-frame clones and lacks some. This table holds a few hundred thousand clones, approximately 92% found once. The material sequenced was PBMCs or T cells enriched from blood (not recorded which). This TCR was recovered from a man in his late teens or twenties who had recovered from COVID-19. V and J are TRBV4-3 and TRBJ2-7, with D tentatively TRBD2 (5 bases). DNA for the CDR3: TGCGCCAGCAGCCAAGAGAGGGCCAGTGTCTACGAGCAGTACTTC. Its protein product is CASSQERASVYEQYF.